This T cell receptor beta chain is drawn from a study of blood T cell repertoires in COVID-19. Study background: PBMCs, B-cell-depleted T cells, or T cells provided the cDNA or gDNA that made up the material.

CDR3 size: 18 residues. The germline V gene encodes CDR1 MNHNS and CDR2 SASEGT. In the case of this clone: A junction end diverges from the germline sequence, so it may reflect a read error.

Profiling relied on immunoSEQ multiplex PCR, and the TCRdb table lists in-frame clones only, not all of them. Seen here are about 150,000 clones, approximately 82% observed once, and the top ten hold around 9.8%. The rearrangement links TRBV6-1 to TRBJ2-5; D might be TRBD1 (5 bases). Sample: peripheral blood. This receptor was identified in a woman in her 50s with acute or convalescent COVID-19. This CDR3 reads CVSSERGGWRAEPETQYF. For the CDR3, the DNA is TGTGTCAGCAGTGAAAGGGGCGGTTGGCGAGCCGAACCGGAGACCCAGTACTTC.